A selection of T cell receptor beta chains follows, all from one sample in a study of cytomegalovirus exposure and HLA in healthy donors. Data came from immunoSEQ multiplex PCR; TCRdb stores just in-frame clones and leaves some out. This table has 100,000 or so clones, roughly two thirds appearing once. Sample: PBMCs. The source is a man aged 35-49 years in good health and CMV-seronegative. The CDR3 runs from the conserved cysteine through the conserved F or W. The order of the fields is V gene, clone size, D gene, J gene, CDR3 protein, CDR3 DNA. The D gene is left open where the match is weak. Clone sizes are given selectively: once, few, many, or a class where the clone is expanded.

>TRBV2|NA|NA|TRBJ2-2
CATGDPGRRTGELFF
TGTGCCACGGGGGACCCGGGGAGGCGGACCGGGGAGCTGTTTTTT
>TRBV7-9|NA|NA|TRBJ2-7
CASSRPGQIYEQYF
TGTGCCAGCAGCCGCCCGGGACAAATTTACGAGCAGTACTTC
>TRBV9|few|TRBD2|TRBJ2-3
CASSLAGGPSDTQYF
TGTGCCAGCAGCCTAGCGGGGGGGCCATCAGATACGCAGTATTTT
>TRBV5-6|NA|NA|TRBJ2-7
CASSSYLATYEQYF
TGTGCCAGCAGCTCATACCTAGCAACCTACGAGCAGTACTTC
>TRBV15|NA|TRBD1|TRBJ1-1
CATSRGTGGRGTEAFF
TGTGCCACCAGCAGAGGTACAGGGGGCCGAGGCACTGAAGCTTTCTTT
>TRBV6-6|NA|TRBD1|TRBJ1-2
CASSWTGNLYGYTF
TGTGCCAGCAGTTGGACAGGGAACCTCTATGGCTACACCTTC
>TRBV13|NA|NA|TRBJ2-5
CASSPEWGVQETQYF
TGTGCCAGCAGCCCCGAATGGGGAGTCCAAGAGACCCAGTACTTC
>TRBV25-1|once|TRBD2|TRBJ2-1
CASISFGGGDEQFF
TGTGCCAGCATTAGTTTTGGGGGGGGTGATGAGCAGTTCTTC
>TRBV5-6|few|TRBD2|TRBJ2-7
CASTRGRGGGVYEQYF
TGTGCCAGCACCCGCGGACGGGGCGGGGGAGTTTACGAGCAGTACTTC
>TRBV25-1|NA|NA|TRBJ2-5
CASSPRTVQETQYF
TGTGCCAGCAGCCCCCGGACAGTCCAAGAGACCCAGTACTTC
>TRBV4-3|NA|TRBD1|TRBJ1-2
CASSQVGGNYGYTF
TGCGCCAGCAGCCAAGTAGGGGGCAACTATGGCTACACCTTC
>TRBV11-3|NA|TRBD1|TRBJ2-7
CASSDRTGVYEQYF
TGTGCCAGCAGCGACCGGACAGGGGTCTACGAGCAGTACTTC
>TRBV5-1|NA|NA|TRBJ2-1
CASREQARGNEQFF
TGCGCCAGCAGAGAACAGGCCCGAGGCAATGAGCAGTTCTTC
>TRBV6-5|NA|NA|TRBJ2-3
CASSWGVGSTDTQYF
TGTGCCAGCAGTTGGGGGGTTGGTAGCACAGATACGCAGTATTTT
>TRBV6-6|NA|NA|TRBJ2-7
CASSYPTGGSYEQYF
TGTGCCAGCAGTTACCCCACAGGCGGCTCCTACGAGCAGTACTTC
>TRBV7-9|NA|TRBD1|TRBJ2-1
CASSLGQGAKNEQFF
TGTGCCAGCAGCCTGGGACAGGGAGCAAAAAATGAGCAGTTCTTC
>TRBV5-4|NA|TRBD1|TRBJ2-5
CASSFPETGQETQYF
TGTGCCAGCAGCTTTCCTGAGACAGGGCAAGAGACCCAGTACTTC
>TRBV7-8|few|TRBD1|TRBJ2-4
CASSYYRGSGNIQYF
TGTGCCAGCAGCTACTACAGGGGATCCGGAAACATTCAGTACTTC
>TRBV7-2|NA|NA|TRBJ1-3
CASSLAANSGNTIYF
TGTGCCAGCAGCTTAGCAGCGAACTCTGGAAACACCATATATTTT
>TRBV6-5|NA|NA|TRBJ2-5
CASSYSTSGRQETQYF
TGTGCCAGCAGTTACTCGACCTCAGGGCGACAAGAGACCCAGTACTTC
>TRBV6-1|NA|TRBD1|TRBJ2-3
CASSEVMTGSDTQYF
TGTGCCAGCAGTGAAGTGATGACAGGGTCAGATACGCAGTATTTT
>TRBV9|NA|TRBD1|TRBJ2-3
CASSVMTRTGGADTQYF
TGTGCCAGCAGCGTTATGACCCGGACAGGGGGCGCCGATACGCAGTATTTT
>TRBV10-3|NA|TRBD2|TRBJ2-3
CAIMAASGGLTDTQYF
TGTGCCATCATGGCCGCTAGCGGGGGGCTCACAGATACGCAGTATTTT
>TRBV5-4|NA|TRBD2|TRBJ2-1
CASSLASGGVSYNEQFF
TGTGCCAGCAGCTTGGCTAGCGGGGGGGTCTCCTACAATGAGCAGTTCTTC
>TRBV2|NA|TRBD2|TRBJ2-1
CASSGLAGGTEQFF
TGTGCCAGCAGCGGACTAGCGGGGGGCACTGAGCAGTTCTTC
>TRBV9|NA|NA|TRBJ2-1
CASSVVGSGYNEQFF
TGTGCCAGCAGCGTAGTAGGTTCGGGCTACAATGAGCAGTTCTTC
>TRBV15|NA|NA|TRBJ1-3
CATSLHGGFSGNTIYF
TGTGCCACCAGTTTACATGGCGGGTTCTCTGGAAACACCATATATTTT
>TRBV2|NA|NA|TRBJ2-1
CASTDPGLLDEQFF
TGTGCCAGCACCGACCCGGGACTTTTGGATGAGCAGTTCTTC
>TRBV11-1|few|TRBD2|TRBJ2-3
CASSSGLASKGDTQYF
TGTGCCAGCAGCTCAGGACTAGCTTCCAAGGGAGATACGCAGTATTTT
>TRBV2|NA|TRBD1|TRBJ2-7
CASTRDRLSGGYEQYF
TGTGCCAGCACTAGGGACAGGCTGAGTGGTGGCTACGAGCAGTACTTC
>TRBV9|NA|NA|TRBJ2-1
CASSVVPYNEQFF
TGTGCCAGCAGCGTAGTTCCATACAATGAGCAGTTCTTC
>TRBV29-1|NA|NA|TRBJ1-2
CSALRQAPNYGYTF
TGCAGCGCCCTCAGACAGGCTCCTAACTATGGCTACACCTTC
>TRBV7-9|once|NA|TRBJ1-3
CASTWTGATRGNTIYF
TGTGCCAGCACCTGGACGGGAGCTACGAGGGGAAACACCATATATTTT
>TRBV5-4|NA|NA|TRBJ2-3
CASRRRDTDTQYF
TGTGCCAGCAGGCGTCGGGACACAGATACGCAGTATTTT
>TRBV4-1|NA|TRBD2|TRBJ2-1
CASSHIAGDYSYNEQFF
TGCGCCAGCAGCCACATAGCGGGGGACTACTCCTACAATGAGCAGTTCTTC
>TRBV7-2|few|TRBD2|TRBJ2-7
CASSFTTSGVYEQYF
TGTGCCAGCAGCTTTACGACTAGCGGGGTCTACGAGCAGTACTTC
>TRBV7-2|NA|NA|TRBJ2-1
CASSLGRGAPYNEQFF
TGTGCCAGCAGCTTAGGCCGGGGGGCCCCCTACAATGAGCAGTTCTTC
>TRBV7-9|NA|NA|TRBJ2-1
CASSLSGHNEQFF
TGTGCCAGCAGCTTATCTGGGCACAATGAGCAGTTCTTC
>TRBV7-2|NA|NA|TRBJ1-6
CASSSLGEYSPLHF
TGTGCCAGCAGCTCTCTCGGGGAATATTCACCCCTCCACTTT
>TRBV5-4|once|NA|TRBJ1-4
CASSMGVTNEKLFF
TGTGCCAGCAGCATGGGAGTAACTAATGAAAAACTGTTTTTT
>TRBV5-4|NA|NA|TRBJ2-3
CASTGGSADTQYF
TGTGCCAGCACTGGCGGTTCGGCAGATACGCAGTATTTT
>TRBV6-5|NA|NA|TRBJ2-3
CASSYSAGSTDTQYF
TGTGCCAGCAGTTACTCGGCCGGGTCCACAGATACGCAGTATTTT
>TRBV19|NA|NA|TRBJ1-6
CASSIAGGGSPLHF
TGTGCCAGTAGTATAGCCGGGGGGGGTTCACCCCTCCACTTT
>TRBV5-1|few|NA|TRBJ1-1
CASSLDPYGTEAFF
TGCGCCAGCAGCTTGGATCCCTACGGCACTGAAGCTTTCTTT
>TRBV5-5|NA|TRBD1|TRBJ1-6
CASSSRDRTLAPLHF
TGTGCCAGCAGCTCAAGGGACAGGACCCTAGCACCCCTCCACTTT
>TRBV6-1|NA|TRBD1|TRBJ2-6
CASRNRGIANVLTF
TGTGCCAGCAGGAACAGGGGTATAGCCAACGTCCTGACTTTC
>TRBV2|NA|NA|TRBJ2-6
CASRPDLGGANVLTF
TGTGCCAGCAGGCCCGACCTAGGAGGGGCCAACGTCCTGACTTTC
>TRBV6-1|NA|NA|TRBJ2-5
CASSGGVTGSRETQYF
TGTGCCAGCAGTGGAGGGGTAACAGGGTCGCGGGAGACCCAGTACTTC
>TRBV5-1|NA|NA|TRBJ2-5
CASSVVRGELQETQYF
TGCGCCAGCAGCGTCGTCAGGGGGGAATTACAAGAGACCCAGTACTTC
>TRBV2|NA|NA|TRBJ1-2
CASTPDSGYTF
TGTGCCAGCACCCCGGACAGTGGCTACACCTTC
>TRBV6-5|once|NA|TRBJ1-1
CASMPHGGYTEAFF
TGTGCCAGTATGCCCCACGGGGGTTACACTGAAGCTTTCTTT
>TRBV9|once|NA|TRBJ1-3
CASSVGQVLSTIYF
TGTGCCAGCAGCGTAGGGCAGGTTTTAAGCACCATATATTTT
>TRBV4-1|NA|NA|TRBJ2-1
CASSQDSTYNEQFF
TGCGCCAGCAGCCAAGATTCCACCTACAATGAGCAGTTCTTC
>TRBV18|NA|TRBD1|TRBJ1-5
CASSDGQGSNQPQHF
TGTGCCAGCTCAGACGGACAGGGTAGCAATCAGCCCCAGCATTTT
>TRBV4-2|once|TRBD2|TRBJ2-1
CASSQPSGGYNEQFF
TGTGCCAGCAGCCAACCCAGCGGGGGGTATAATGAGCAGTTCTTC
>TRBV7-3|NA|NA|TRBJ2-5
CASSSQGPQETQYF
TGTGCCAGCAGCTCACAGGGTCCTCAAGAGACCCAGTACTTC
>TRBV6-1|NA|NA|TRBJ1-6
CASSVEGPASLHF
TGTGCCAGCAGTGTCGAGGGCCCTGCCTCCCTCCACTTT
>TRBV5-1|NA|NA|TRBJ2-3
CASSLLPADTQYF
TGCGCCAGCAGCTTACTCCCGGCAGATACGCAGTATTTT
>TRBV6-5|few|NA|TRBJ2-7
CASSYSSRQGLSEQYF
TGTGCCAGCAGTTACTCGAGCAGGCAGGGGCTTAGCGAGCAGTACTTC